Listed below are T cell receptor beta chains from one sample, sequenced in a study of cytomegalovirus exposure and HLA in healthy donors. Method: immunoSEQ multiplex PCR; TCRdb's copy keeps in-frame clones and lacks some. Of about 160,000 clones in the sample, approximately 81% are singletons; the top ten hold 10% to 13%. Material: PBMCs. The receptors were gathered from a man aged 25 to 40 in good health and CMV-seropositive. Each CDR3 is given with its conserved first and last residue. The D gene is left open where the match is weak. Rows may omit the clone size; those that give it use once, few, many or a size class.

v_gene	d_gene	abundance	j_gene	CDR3nt	CDR3aa
TRBV7-9	TRBD2	.	TRBJ2-1	TGTGCCAGCAGCGCGCGGAGGGACTACCACTCCTACAATGAGCAGTTCTTC	CASSARRDYHSYNEQFF
TRBV7-8	TRBD1	few	TRBJ1-5	TGTGCCAGCAGCTTCGGACAGGGGGCTCAGCCCCAGCATTTT	CASSFGQGAQPQHF
TRBV4-2	TRBD1	few	TRBJ1-4	TGTGCCAGCAGCCAAGATTTGGTCACCATCACGACAGGGGGCGGGATTAATGAAAAACTGTTTTTT	CASSQDLVTITTGGGINEKLFF
TRBV12-5	TRBD2	.	TRBJ2-1	TGTGCTAGTGGTTTGGGGACGGGACTAGCCTACAATGAGCAGTTCTTC	CASGLGTGLAYNEQFF
TRBV19	.	.	TRBJ1-1	TGTGCCAGTGGGAGGGAAGGGGAAGAAGCTTTCTTT	CASGREGEEAFF
TRBV6-5	TRBD1	.	TRBJ2-3	TGTGCCAGCGTGGCAGGGGGCGCAGATACGCAGTATTTT	CASVAGGADTQYF
TRBV6-5	.	.	TRBJ2-1	TGTGCCAGCAGTTACCGGGCACAGGAACACTACAATGAGCAGTTCTTC	CASSYRAQEHYNEQFF
TRBV7-6	.	.	TRBJ2-5	TGTGCCAGCAGCCCCCGCGGGCCCCGCCAAGAGACCCAGTACTTC	CASSPRGPRQETQYF
TRBV7-2	TRBD1	.	TRBJ2-1	TGTGCCAGCAGCTTAGGACAGGGAACTTACAATGAGCAGTTCTTC	CASSLGQGTYNEQFF
TRBV4-1	TRBD1	.	TRBJ1-5	TGCGCCAGCAGCCAAGATCCGGGACAGGCCCATCAGCCCCAGCATTTT	CASSQDPGQAHQPQHF
TRBV30	.	once	TRBJ1-4	TGTGCCTGGAGCCGAGGGCAGAATGAAAAACTGTTTTTT	CAWSRGQNEKLFF
TRBV13	TRBD2	.	TRBJ2-7	TGTGCCAGCAGCCCTTACGAGGGAGGGAATTACGAGCAGTACTTC	CASSPYEGGNYEQYF
TRBV6-5	.	.	TRBJ2-2	TGTGCCAGCAGTTACTCGGGGACACTGAACACCGGGGAGCTGTTTTTT	CASSYSGTLNTGELFF
TRBV6-5	.	.	TRBJ2-5	TGTGCCAGCAGTTACGTCGGACTTGAGCCGGGGGACTTC	CASSYVGLEPGDF
TRBV13	TRBD2	.	TRBJ2-3	TGTGCCAGCAGCTTAGCGGCTAGCGGGGGGGTACGCACAGATACGCAGTATTTT	CASSLAASGGVRTDTQYF
TRBV2	.	.	TRBJ2-1	TGTGCCAGCAGTGGAGGGTCGGGGGTAAGGACCTACAATGAGCAGTTCTTC	CASSGGSGVRTYNEQFF
TRBV13	.	.	TRBJ1-1	TGTGCCAGCAGCTTAGTAAGGACTATCAACACTGAAGCTTTCTTT	CASSLVRTINTEAFF
TRBV7-3	.	.	TRBJ2-1	TGTGCCAGCAGCTCGGCTGGCGGCCCCGAGCAGTTCTTC	CASSSAGGPEQFF
TRBV5-1	.	.	TRBJ1-2	TGCGCCAGCAGCGAGGTTCCGAATTCTAACTATGGCTACACCTTC	CASSEVPNSNYGYTF
TRBV28	.	.	TRBJ2-7	TGTGCCAGCAGTTTTCGGGGAGGAGGTAAGCAGTACTTC	CASSFRGGGKQYF
TRBV27	TRBD2	.	TRBJ2-1	TGTGCCAGCAGTTTTGAACGAGGGACTAGCACTGAGCAGTTCTTC	CASSFERGTSTEQFF
TRBV5-8	TRBD1	.	TRBJ2-7	TGTGCCAGCAGCTTTCGACAGGGGATGTACGAGCAGTACTTC	CASSFRQGMYEQYF
TRBV7-2	.	.	TRBJ1-6	TGTGCCAGCAGCCCGTCGCAGTCACCCCTCCACTTT	CASSPSQSPLHF
TRBV11-2	.	.	TRBJ2-3	TGTGCCAGCAGCTTAAAAGGGGCAGGGGTCACAGATACGCAGTATTTT	CASSLKGAGVTDTQYF
TRBV4-1	.	once	TRBJ1-2	TGCGCCAGCAGCCAACCGGGAGTTTATGGCTACACCTTC	CASSQPGVYGYTF